This is a list of T cell receptor beta chains from one sample in a study of control samples from healthy donors and cancer patients. Profiled with immunoSEQ multiplex PCR; TCRdb holds only in-frame clones, not every one. The sample shows 150,000 or so clones, roughly 93% of them seen only once. Source material: blood. Receptor source: a man aged 18 to 29 in good health. The CDR3 runs from the conserved cysteine through the conserved F or W. Fields, in order: D gene, J gene, V gene, clone size, CDR3 protein, CDR3 DNA. D genes are given only for firm matches. Clone size, where shown, is once, few, many, or a class for clones that have expanded.

.,TRBJ1-6,TRBV16,.,CASSPRSTIRNNSPLHF,TGTGCCAGCAGCCCAAGGTCGACCATCCGTAATAATTCACCCCTCCACTTT
.,TRBJ2-5,TRBV5-6,.,CASSLYPPDRAETQYF,TGTGCCAGCAGCTTGTATCCCCCCGACCGAGCAGAGACCCAGTACTTC
.,TRBJ2-5,TRBV3-1/TRBV3-2,.,CASSDREFHETQYF,TGTGCCAGCAGCGACCGAGAGTTTCACGAGACCCAGTACTTC
.,TRBJ2-7,TRBV5-1,.,CASSLGGDEQYF,TGCGCCAGCAGCTTGGGAGGGGACGAGCAGTACTTC
.,TRBJ2-2,TRBV19,.,CASSRLSGNTGELFF,TGTGCCAGTAGTAGGCTGTCTGGGAACACCGGGGAGCTGTTTTTT
TRBD1,TRBJ2-1,TRBV30,.,CAWSTGQGVNEQFF,TGTGCCTGGAGTACAGGACAGGGGGTCAATGAGCAGTTCTTC
.,TRBJ2-5,TRBV7-9,.,CASSQPGTPAGTQYF,TGTGCCAGCAGCCAGCCAGGGACTCCCGCGGGGACCCAGTACTTC
.,TRBJ1-1,TRBV28,.,CASRSEGRAFF,TGTGCCAGCAGATCTGAGGGTCGGGCTTTCTTT
.,TRBJ2-6,TRBV24-1,once,CATSDPGENGANVLTF,TGTGCCACCAGTGACCCAGGGGAAAACGGGGCCAACGTCCTGACTTTC
TRBD2,TRBJ2-1,TRBV7-9,.,CASSPAGANEQFF,TGTGCCAGCAGCCCGGCGGGAGCCAATGAGCAGTTCTTC
.,TRBJ1-5,TRBV4-1,few,CASSQWDSNQPQHF,TGCGCCAGCAGCCAATGGGACAGCAATCAGCCCCAGCATTTT
.,TRBJ2-2,TRBV6-4,.,CASSVSAENTGELFF,TGTGCCAGCAGTGTTTCGGCAGAAAACACCGGGGAGCTGTTTTTT
.,TRBJ1-1,TRBV6-1,.,CASSELENTEAFF,TGTGCCAGCAGTGAACTTGAGAACACTGAAGCTTTCTTT
.,TRBJ1-3,TRBV7-2,once,CASSPTLGDFSGNTIYF,TGTGCCAGCAGCCCAACCCTGGGGGATTTCTCTGGAAACACCATATATTTT
.,TRBJ1-3,TRBV6-4,.,CASSDAGRKGRNTIYF,TGTGCCAGCAGTGACGCCGGGAGAAAAGGGCGAAACACCATATATTTT
.,TRBJ2-3,TRBV6-5,.,CASSYGGGTDTQYF,TGTGCCAGCAGTTACGGGGGTGGCACAGATACGCAGTATTTT
.,TRBJ1-1,TRBV6-4,.,CASSDSPTGDTEAFF,TGTGCCAGCAGTGACTCTCCGACAGGAGACACTGAAGCTTTCTTT
TRBD1,TRBJ1-2,TRBV5-4,.,CASSLVTGGLDGYTF,TGTGCCAGCAGCTTGGTGACAGGGGGGCTCGATGGCTACACCTTC
TRBD2,TRBJ2-1,TRBV3-1/TRBV3-2,.,CASSQEGTSGSGNEQFF,TGTGCCAGCAGCCAAGAAGGGACTAGCGGGAGCGGCAATGAGCAGTTCTTC
.,TRBJ2-5,TRBV19,.,CASSTGLSQETQYF,TGTGCCAGTAGTACCGGACTATCCCAAGAGACCCAGTACTTC
.,TRBJ1-4,TRBV28,.,CASSFPGLGIGAKLFF,TGTGCCAGCAGTTTTCCTGGGTTAGGGATTGGGGCAAAACTGTTTTTT
TRBD2,TRBJ2-1,TRBV7-9,.,CASSLLAGGLLYGTREFF,TGTGCCAGCAGCTTACTAGCGGGAGGTCTTTTATACGGGACGAGGGAGTTCTTC
.,TRBJ2-3,TRBV6-5,once,CASFEGSTDTQYF,TGTGCCAGCTTCGAGGGAAGCACAGATACGCAGTATTTT
.,TRBJ1-6,TRBV30,.,CAWSTLQGLIDNSPLHF,TGTGCCTGGAGTACACTTCAGGGACTGATTGATAATTCACCCCTCCACTTT
.,TRBJ1-5,TRBV3-1/TRBV3-2,once,CASSPIPGSEPQHF,TGTGCCAGCAGCCCCATCCCAGGCAGCGAACCCCAGCATTTT
TRBD1,TRBJ2-7,TRBV5-1,.,CASSLGQGAYEQYF,TGCGCCAGCAGCTTGGGACAGGGGGCCTACGAGCAGTACTTC
.,TRBJ2-7,TRBV4-1,.,CASSHYRAGDEQYF,TGCGCCAGCAGCCATTACAGGGCCGGAGACGAGCAGTACTTC
.,TRBJ1-4,TRBV5-6,once,CASSLGPTTNEKLFF,TGTGCCAGCAGCCTCGGACCGACAACTAATGAAAAACTGTTTTTT
.,TRBJ2-1,TRBV7-9,.,CASSPSGNEQFF,TGTGCCAGCAGCCCCTCGGGTAATGAGCAGTTCTTC
.,TRBJ2-1,TRBV28,.,CASSPSPSPHEQFF,TGTGCCAGCAGTCCCTCACCCTCGCCACACGAGCAGTTCTTC
TRBD2,TRBJ2-5,TRBV5-1,.,CASSLVASGRYQETQYF,TGCGCCAGCAGCTTGGTGGCTAGCGGGAGGTACCAAGAGACCCAGTACTTC
.,TRBJ1-2,TRBV29-1,.,CSVAGGPNYGYTF,TGCAGCGTTGCGGGCGGACCGAACTATGGCTACACCTTC
.,TRBJ2-1,TRBV6-5,.,CASSYGTNNEQFF,TGTGCCAGCAGTTATGGGACGAACAATGAGCAGTTCTTC
.,TRBJ1-6,TRBV2,.,CASMGRGWGNGSPLHF,TGTGCCAGCATGGGAAGGGGATGGGGGAATGGCTCACCCCTCCACTTT
TRBD2,TRBJ2-7,TRBV11-2,.,CASSLGSSGGFYEQYF,TGTGCCAGCAGCTTAGGGAGTAGCGGGGGCTTCTACGAGCAGTACTTC
.,TRBJ1-2,TRBV27,.,CASSFIPDFGAGYTF,TGTGCCAGCAGTTTTATCCCGGATTTTGGGGCTGGCTACACCTTC
.,TRBJ1-1,TRBV4-2,.,CASSSGRNTEAFF,TGTGCCAGCAGCTCCGGGAGGAACACTGAAGCTTTCTTT
.,TRBJ1-4,TRBV6-6,.,CASRTINEKLFF,TGTGCCAGCAGGACGATTAATGAAAAACTGTTTTTT
.,TRBJ1-1,TRBV7-9,.,CASSLVGAEAFF,TGTGCCAGCAGCTTAGTGGGGGCGGAAGCTTTCTTT
TRBD1,TRBJ2-7,TRBV29-1,.,CSFWFGTGETYEQYF,TGCAGCTTCTGGTTTGGGACAGGGGAAACCTACGAGCAGTACTTC
.,TRBJ1-6,TRBV2,.,CASSDRRAAGSYNSPLHF,TGTGCCAGCAGTGATCGGAGGGCCGCGGGCTCCTATAATTCACCCCTCCACTTT